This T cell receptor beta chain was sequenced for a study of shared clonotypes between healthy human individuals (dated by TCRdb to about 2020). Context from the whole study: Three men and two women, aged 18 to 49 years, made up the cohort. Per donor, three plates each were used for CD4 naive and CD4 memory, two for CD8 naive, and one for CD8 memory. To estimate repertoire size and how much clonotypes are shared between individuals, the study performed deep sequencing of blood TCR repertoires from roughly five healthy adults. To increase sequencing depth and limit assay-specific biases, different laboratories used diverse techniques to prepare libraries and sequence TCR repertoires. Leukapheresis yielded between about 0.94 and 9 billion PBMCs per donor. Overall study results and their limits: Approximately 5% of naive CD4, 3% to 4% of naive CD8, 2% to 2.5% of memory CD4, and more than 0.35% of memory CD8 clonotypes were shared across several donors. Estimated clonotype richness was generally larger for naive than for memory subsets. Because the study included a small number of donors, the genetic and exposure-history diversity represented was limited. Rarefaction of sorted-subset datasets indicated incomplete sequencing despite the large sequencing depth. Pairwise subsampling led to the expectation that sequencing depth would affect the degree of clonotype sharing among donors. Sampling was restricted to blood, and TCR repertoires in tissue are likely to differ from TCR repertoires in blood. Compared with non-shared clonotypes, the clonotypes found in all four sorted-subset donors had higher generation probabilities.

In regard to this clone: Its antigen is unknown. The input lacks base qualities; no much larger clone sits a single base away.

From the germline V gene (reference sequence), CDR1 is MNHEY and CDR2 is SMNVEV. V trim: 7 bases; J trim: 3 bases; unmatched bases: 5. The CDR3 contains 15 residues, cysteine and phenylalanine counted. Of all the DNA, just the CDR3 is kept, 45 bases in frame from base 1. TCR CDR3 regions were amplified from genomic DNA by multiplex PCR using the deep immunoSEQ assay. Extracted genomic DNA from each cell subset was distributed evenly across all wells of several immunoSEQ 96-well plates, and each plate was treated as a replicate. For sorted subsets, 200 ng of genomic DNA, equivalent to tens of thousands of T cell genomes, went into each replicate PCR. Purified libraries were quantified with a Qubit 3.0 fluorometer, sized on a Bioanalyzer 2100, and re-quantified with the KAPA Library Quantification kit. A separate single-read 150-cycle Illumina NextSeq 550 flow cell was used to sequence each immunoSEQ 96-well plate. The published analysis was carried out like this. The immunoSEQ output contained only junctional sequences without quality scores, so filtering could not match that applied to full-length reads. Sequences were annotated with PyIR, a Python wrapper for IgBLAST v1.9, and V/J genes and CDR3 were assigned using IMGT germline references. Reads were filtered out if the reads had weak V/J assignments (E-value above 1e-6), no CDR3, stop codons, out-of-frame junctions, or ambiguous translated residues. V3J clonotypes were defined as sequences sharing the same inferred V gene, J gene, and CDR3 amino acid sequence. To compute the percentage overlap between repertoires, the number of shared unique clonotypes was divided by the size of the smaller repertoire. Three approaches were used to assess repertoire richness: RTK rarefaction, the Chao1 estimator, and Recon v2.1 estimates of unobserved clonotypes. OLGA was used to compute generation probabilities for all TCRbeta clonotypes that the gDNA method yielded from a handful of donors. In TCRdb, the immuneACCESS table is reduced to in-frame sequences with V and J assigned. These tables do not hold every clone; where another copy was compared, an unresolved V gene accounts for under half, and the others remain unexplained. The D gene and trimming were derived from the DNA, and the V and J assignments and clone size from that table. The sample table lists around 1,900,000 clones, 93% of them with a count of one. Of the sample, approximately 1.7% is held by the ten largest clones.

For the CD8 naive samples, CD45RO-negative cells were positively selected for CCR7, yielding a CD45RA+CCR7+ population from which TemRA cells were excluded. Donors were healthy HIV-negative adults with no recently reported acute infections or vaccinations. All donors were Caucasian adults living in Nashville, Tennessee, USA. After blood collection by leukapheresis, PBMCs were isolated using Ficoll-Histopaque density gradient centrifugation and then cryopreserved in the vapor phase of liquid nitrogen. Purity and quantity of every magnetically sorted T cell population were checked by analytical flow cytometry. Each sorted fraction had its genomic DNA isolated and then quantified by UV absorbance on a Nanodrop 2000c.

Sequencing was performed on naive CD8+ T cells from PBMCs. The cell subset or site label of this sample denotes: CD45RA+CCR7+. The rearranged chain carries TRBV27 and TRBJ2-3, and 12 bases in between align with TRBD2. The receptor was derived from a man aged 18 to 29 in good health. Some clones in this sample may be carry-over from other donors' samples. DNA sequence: TGTGCCAGCACTTCCGGGACTAGCGGGACAGATACGCAGTATTTT. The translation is CASTSGTSGTDTQYF.